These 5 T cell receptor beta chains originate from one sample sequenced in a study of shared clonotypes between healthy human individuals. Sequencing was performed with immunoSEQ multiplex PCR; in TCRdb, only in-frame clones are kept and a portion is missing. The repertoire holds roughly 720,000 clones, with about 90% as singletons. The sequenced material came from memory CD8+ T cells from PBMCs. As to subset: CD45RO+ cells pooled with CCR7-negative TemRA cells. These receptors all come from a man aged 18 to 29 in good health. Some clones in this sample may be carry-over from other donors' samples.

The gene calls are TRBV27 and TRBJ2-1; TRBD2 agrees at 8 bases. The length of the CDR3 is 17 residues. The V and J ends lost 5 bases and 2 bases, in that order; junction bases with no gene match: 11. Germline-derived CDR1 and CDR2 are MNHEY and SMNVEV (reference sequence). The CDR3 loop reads CASSPNTLAGPYNEQFF. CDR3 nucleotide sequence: TGTGCCAGCAGTCCCAACACGCTAGCGGGCCCCTACAATGAGCAGTTCTTC.

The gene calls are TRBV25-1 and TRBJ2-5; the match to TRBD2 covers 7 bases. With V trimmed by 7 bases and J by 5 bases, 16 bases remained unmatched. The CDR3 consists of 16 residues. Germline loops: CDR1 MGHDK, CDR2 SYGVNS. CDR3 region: CASTPREGLRRETQYF. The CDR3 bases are TGTGCCAGCACCCCTAGGGAGGGACTTCGGAGGGAGACCCAGTACTTC.

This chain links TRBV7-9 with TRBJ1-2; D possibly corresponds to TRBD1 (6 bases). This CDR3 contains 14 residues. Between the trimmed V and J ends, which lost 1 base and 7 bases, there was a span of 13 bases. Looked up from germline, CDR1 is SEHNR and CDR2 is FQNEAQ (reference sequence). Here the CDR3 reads CASSLEGGISGYTF. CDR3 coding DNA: TGTGCCAGCAGCTTAGAAGGGGGAATTTCTGGCTACACCTTC.

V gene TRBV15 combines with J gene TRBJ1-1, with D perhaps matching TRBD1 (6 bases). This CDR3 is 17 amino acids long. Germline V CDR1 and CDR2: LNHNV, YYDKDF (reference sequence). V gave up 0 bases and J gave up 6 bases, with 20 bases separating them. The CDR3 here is CATSRDLTPRGAAEAFF. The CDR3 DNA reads TGTGCCACCAGCAGAGATCTTACCCCTCGGGGGGCAGCTGAAGCTTTCTTT.

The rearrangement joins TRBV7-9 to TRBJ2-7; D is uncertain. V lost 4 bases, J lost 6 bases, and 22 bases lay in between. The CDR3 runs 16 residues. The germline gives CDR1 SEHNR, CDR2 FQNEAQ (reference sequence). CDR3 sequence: CASSSTHIGRIFEQYF. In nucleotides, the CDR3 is TGTGCCAGCAGCTCAACACATATCGGGCGGATTTTCGAGCAGTACTTC. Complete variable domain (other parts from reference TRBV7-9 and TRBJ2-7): DTGVSQNPRHKITKRGQNVTFRCDPISEHNRLYWYRQTLGQGPEFLTYFQNEAQLEKSRLLSDRFSAERPKGSFSTLEIQRTEQGDSAMYLCASSSTHIGRIFEQYFGPGTRLTVT.